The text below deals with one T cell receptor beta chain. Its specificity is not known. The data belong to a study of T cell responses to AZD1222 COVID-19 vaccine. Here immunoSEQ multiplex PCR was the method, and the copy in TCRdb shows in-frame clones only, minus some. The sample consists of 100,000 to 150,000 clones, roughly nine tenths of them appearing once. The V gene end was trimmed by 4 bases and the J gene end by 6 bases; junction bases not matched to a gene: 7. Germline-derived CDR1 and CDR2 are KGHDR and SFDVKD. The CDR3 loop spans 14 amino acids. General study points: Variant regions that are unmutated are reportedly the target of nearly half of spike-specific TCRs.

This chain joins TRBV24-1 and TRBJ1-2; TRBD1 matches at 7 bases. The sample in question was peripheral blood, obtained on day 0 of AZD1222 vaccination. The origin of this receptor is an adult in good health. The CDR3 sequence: CATSDPAQGNGYTF. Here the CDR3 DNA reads TGTGCCACCAGTGACCCCGCACAGGGGAATGGCTACACCTTC.